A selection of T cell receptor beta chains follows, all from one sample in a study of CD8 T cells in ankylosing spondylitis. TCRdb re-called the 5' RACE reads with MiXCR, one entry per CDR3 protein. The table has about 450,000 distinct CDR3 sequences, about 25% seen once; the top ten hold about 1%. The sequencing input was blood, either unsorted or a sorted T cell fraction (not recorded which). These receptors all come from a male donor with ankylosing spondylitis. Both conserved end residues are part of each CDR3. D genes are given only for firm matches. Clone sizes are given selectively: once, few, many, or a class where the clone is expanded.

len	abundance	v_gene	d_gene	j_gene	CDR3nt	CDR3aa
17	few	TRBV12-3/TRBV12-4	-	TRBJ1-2	TGTGCCAGCAGTTTAGCGCGTGGCAGAGTACCTATCGGTGGCTACACCTTC	CASSLARGRVPIGGYTF
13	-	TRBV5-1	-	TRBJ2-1	TGCGCCAGCAGCTTGTTACAGACCGGTGAGCAGTTCTTC	CASSLLQTGEQFF
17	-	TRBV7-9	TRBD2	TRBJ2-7	TGTGCCAGCAGCTCCGGGACTAGCGGGATCGGGGGCTACGAGCAGTACTTC	CASSSGTSGIGGYEQYF
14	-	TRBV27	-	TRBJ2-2	TGTGCCAGCAGTAAGCGGGTCGGCACCGGGGAGCTGTTTTTT	CASSKRVGTGELFF
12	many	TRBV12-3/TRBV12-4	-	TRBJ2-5	TGTGCCAGCAGTTTAAGGGAAGAGACCCAGTACTTC	CASSLREETQYF
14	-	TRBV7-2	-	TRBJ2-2	TGTGCCAGCAGCCCAGGGGCGGGCACCGGGGAGCTGTTTTTT	CASSPGAGTGELFF
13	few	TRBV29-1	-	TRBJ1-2	TGCAGCGTTGAAGGCCCCGTAATCGATGGCTACACCTTC	CSVEGPVIDGYTF
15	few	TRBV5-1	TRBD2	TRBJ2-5	TGCGCCAGCAGCTCCCGGACTAGCTTGATGGAGACCCAGTACTTC	CASSSRTSLMETQYF
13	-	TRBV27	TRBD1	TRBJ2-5	TGTGCCAGCAGTTTACAGGGGGCTGAGACCCAGTACTTC	CASSLQGAETQYF
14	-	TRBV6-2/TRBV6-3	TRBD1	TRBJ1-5	TGTGCCAGCAGTCGACAGGGGGAAGGACAGCCCCAGCATTTT	CASSRQGEGQPQHF
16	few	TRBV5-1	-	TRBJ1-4	TGCGCCAGCAGCTTTCGGGGCTTCGGCACTAATGAAAAACTGTTTTTT	CASSFRGFGTNEKLFF
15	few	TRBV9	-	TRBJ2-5	TGTGCCAGCAGCGTAGGAGAGGGGTATGTGGAGACCCAGTACTTC	CASSVGEGYVETQYF
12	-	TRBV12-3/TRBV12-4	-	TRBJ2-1	TGTGCCAGCAGTCCTCACTACAATGAGCAGTTCTTC	CASSPHYNEQFF
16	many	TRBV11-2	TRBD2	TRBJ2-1	TGTGCCAGCAGCCCGCCTAGCGGGAGGAGCCACAATGAGCAGTTCTTC	CASSPPSGRSHNEQFF
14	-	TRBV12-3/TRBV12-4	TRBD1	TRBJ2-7	TGTGCCAGCAACTCCGGGACAGGGGAATACGAGCAGTACTTC	CASNSGTGEYEQYF
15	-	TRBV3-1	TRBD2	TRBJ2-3	TGTGCCAGTTGTGACCGGAGCGGGAGCGGTGATACGCAGTATTTT	CASCDRSGSGDTQYF
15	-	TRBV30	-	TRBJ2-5	TGTGCCTGGAGTGTACGGCTAGGGGGGGGAGAGACCCAGTACTTC	CAWSVRLGGGETQYF
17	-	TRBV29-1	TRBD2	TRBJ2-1	TGCAGCGTTGAAGGCTTTAGTAGCGGGAGAGTCTACAATGAGCAGTTCTTC	CSVEGFSSGRVYNEQFF
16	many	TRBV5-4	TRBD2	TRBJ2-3	TGTGCCAGCAGCTCCGGGACTAGCGGGTTCACAGATACGCAGTATTTT	CASSSGTSGFTDTQYF
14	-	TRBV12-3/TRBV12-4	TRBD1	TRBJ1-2	TGTGCCAGCAGTTTTCAGAGACAGGGCTATGGCTACACCTTC	CASSFQRQGYGYTF
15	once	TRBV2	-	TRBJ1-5	TGTGCCAACAGTGAATCGGGGAACCGCAATCAGCCCCAGCATTTT	CANSESGNRNQPQHF